This T cell receptor beta chain came from a study of T cell responses to AZD1222 COVID-19 vaccine. Study at large: Second-dose intervals of approximately 4 or approximately 12 weeks were pooled.

In the case of this clone: What it binds is not known.

Study-wide results and caveats: Donor demographics were predominantly white British with a female majority; clonal diversity may be underestimated. Without day 14 samples, only post-peak T cell repertoires were studied. Seropositive at baseline were only a handful of AZD1222 recipients.

The CDR3 covers 16 residues. Germline lookup yields CDR1 LGHNA and CDR2 YSLEER. With V trimmed by 1 base and J by 5 bases, 7 bases remained unmatched. Sequencing used immunoSEQ multiplex PCR; TCRdb keeps in-frame clones, though not all of them. Of about 120,000 clones detected, 80% to 90% appear once; the ten largest clones hold about 8.6%. Material: peripheral blood, obtained on day 0 of AZD1222 vaccination. The rearrangement links TRBV4-3 to TRBJ2-5; 10 nucleotides align to TRBD2. This sequence originates from an adult in good health. In nucleotides, the CDR3 is TGCGCCAGCAGCCAAGCGGCTAGCGGGAGAGGGGAGACCCAGTACTTC. This translates into CASSQAASGRGETQYF.